This T cell receptor (beta chain) is drawn from a study of T cells in women clearing cervical HPV infection. Looking at the study overall: Cases were women with histologically confirmed HPV16-related CIN3 or worse, including a couple of invasive cancers. Findings of the study overall: Timing of associations relative to infection is unclear; T-cell subsets were not isolated. Repertoire richness, not evenness, was significantly elevated in CIN3+ cases versus controls.

Repertoires were generated with immunoSEQ multiplex PCR, while TCRdb's copy carries only in-frame clones and drops some. In all, the sample yields 30,000 to 50,000 clones. Comments on this clone: Its antigen is unidentified.

The clonotype originates from a woman between 18 and 75 years old with a cervical HPV16 infection that either progressed to CIN3+ or cleared (not recorded which). Sequenced sample: blood buffy coat.

CDR3 sequence reads: CASSRDRARNQPQHF. The sequenced part of the CDR3 DNA is TGTGCCAGCAGCCGTGACAGGGCCCGCAATCAGCCC. The chain has TRBV7-2 and TRBJ1-5; 7 bases are shared with TRBD1. The CDR3 end lies 3 residues beyond the end of the read and is filled in from the germline J gene. Germline-derived CDR1 and CDR2 are SGHTA and FQGNSA. The CDR3 runs to 15 residues. The V gene end was trimmed by 5 bases and the J gene end by 2 bases; junction bases not matched to a gene: 6. Complete variable domain (other parts from reference TRBV7-2 and TRBJ1-5): GAGVSQSPSNKVTEKGKDVELRCDPISGHTALYWYRQSLGQGLEFLIYFQGNSAPDKSGLPSDRFSAERTGGSVSTLTIQRTQQEDSAVYLCASSRDRARNQPQHFGDGTRLSIL.